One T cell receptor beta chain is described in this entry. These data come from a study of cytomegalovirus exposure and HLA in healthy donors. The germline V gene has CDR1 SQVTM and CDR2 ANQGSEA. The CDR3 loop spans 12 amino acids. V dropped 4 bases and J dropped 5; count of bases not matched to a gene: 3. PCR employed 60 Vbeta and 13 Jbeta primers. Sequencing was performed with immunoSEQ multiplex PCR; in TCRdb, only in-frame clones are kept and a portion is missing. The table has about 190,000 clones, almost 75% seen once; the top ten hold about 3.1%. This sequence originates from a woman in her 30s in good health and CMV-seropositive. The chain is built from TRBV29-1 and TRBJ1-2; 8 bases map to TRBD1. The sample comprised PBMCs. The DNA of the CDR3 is TGCAGCGTTGGGACAGGGCTTTATGGCTACACCTTC. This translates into CSVGTGLYGYTF. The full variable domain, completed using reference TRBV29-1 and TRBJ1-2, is SAVISQKPSRDICQRGTSLTIQCQVDSQVTMMFWYRQQPGQSLTLIATANQGSEATYESGFVIDKFPISRPNLTFSTLTVSNMSPEDSSIYLCSVGTGLYGYTFGSGTRLTVV.